This TCR beta chain comes out of a study of shared clonotypes between healthy human individuals. The repertoire was sequenced with immunoSEQ multiplex PCR; TCRdb's copy has only in-frame clones and lacks some. The repertoire consists of around 2,000,000 clones, with just under 95% occurring once and the leading ten covering roughly 1%. Terminally differentiated effector memory CD45RA+ cells were excluded from the naive CD8 cells, which were CD45RO-negative and positively selected for CCR7. CDR3 size: 14 residues. Germline assignment: CDR1 SGHVS and CDR2 FNYEAQ. With 5 bases clipped from V and 6 bases from J, the junction kept 5 bases outside the gene matches. This clone was counted a single time. Antigen specificity is unknown. Findings of the study overall: A handful of donors held roughly 5% of naive CD4 clonotypes in common.

This receptor was obtained from a man younger than 35 in good health. The sample consisted of naive CD8+ T cells sorted from blood. The chain links TRBV7-6 to TRBJ2-1, with 9 bases lining up with TRBD2. The CDR3 reads CASSQRGGANEQFF. DNA of the CDR3: TGTGCCAGCAGCCAACGCGGGGGGGCCAATGAGCAGTTCTTC.